These 30 T cell receptor beta chains came from one sample sequenced in a study of control samples from healthy donors and cancer patients. Using immunoSEQ multiplex PCR, the repertoire was profiled, and TCRdb retains in-frame clones only, with some absent. The sample yields roughly 88,000 clones, 80% to 95% seen once. The sample was blood. These receptors all come from a man younger than 35 in good health.

This clone was seen once. The J gene is TRBJ2-3, the V gene TRBV4-2, with TRBD1 as a possible D gene (6 bases). This CDR3 has 16 amino acids. Deletions cut 4 bases from V and 6 bases from J, with 20 bases between. Germline V gene sequence: CDR1 LGHNA, CDR2 YNFKEQ. This CDR3 reads CASSPGRVQGNDTQYF. CDR3 in DNA: TGTGCCAGCAGCCCCGGCCGGGTTCAGGGGAACGATACGCAGTATTTT.

In DNA form, the CDR3 reads TGTGCCTGTTTTCTAGCGGAGACCCAGTACTTC. As protein: CACFLAETQYF. The chain employs TRBV30 and TRBJ2-5, with D perhaps matching TRBD2 (6 bases). This CDR3 is built from 11 residues. CDR1 and CDR2 (germline): GTSNPN, SVGIG (reference sequence). The V end was cut by 6 bases, the J end by 5 bases, with 10 bases between. Based on the CDR3 plus reference TRBV30 and TRBJ2-5, the full variable domain is SQTIHQWPATLVQPVGSPLSLECTVEGTSNPNLYWYRQAAGRGLQLLFYSVGIGQISSEVPQNLSASRPQDRQFILSSKKLLLSDSGFYLCACFLAETQYFGPGTRLLVL.

This rearrangement joins TRBV19 to TRBJ2-5, with TRBD2 identical over 7 bases. The CDR3 length is 14 residues. CDR1 and CDR2 from the germline V gene are LNHDA and SQIVND (reference sequence). After removal of 3 bases from V and 5 bases from J, the junction contained 6 bases not matched to a gene. CDR3 in DNA: TGTGCCAGTAGTATGCAGACTAGCCCGGAGACCCAGTACTTC. This sequence encodes CASSMQTSPETQYF.

The rearrangement links TRBV6-6 to TRBJ2-7; TRBD2 might be the D (6 bases). The V and J ends lost 6 bases and 6 bases respectively, with 27 bases between them. This CDR3 spans 17 amino acids. The germline gives CDR1 MNHNY, CDR2 SVGAGI (reference sequence). The CDR3: CASSRRQLGTDEIEQYF. CDR3 coding DNA: TGTGCCAGCAGCCGACGACAGCTTGGGACTGACGAGATCGAGCAGTACTTC.

The chain carries TRBV5-1 and TRBJ2-1; 11 bases line up with TRBD1. With V trimmed by 3 bases and J by 8 bases, 7 bases remained unmatched. The CDR3 is 15 amino acids. Germline CDR1 reads SGHRS; CDR2 reads YFSETQ. The CDR3 loop is CASSYGQGAMDEQFF. The CDR3 bases are TGCGCCAGCAGCTACGGACAGGGGGCGATGGATGAGCAGTTCTTC.

The rearrangement uses TRBV15 and TRBJ1-1; a possible D gene is TRBD1 (6 bases). V lost 7 bases and J lost 7, with 19 bases in between. This CDR3 is built from 14 residues. The germline gives CDR1 LNHNV, CDR2 YYDKDF (reference sequence). CDR3 in amino acids: CATNWLVQGGEAFF. CDR3 DNA sequence: TGTGCCACCAATTGGCTTGTACAGGGAGGTGAAGCTTTCTTT.

The V gene is TRBV12-5, the J gene TRBJ1-2; possibly TRBD1 for D (6 bases). The CDR3 has 14 amino acids. V dropped 4 bases and J dropped 3 bases, with 12 bases sitting between them. Germline V gene data show CDR1 as LGHNT and CDR2 as FRNRAP. CDR3 residues: CASGSASGDYGYTF. The DNA for the CDR3 is TGTGCTAGTGGTTCGGCTTCAGGGGACTATGGCTACACCTTC.

The chain joins TRBV7-9 to TRBJ2-3; 7 bases are a match to TRBD2. The CDR3 has 15 amino acids. CDR1 SEHNR and CDR2 FQNEAQ come from the germline V gene (reference sequence). Trimming cost V 5 bases and J 0 bases; bases outside gene matches: 5. The CDR3 protein is CASSPGLGSTDTQYF. The CDR3 DNA reads as TGTGCCAGCAGCCCCGGACTAGGAAGCACAGATACGCAGTATTTT. The entire variable domain, with the rest obtained from reference TRBV7-9 and TRBJ2-3, is as follows: DTGVSQNPRHKITKRGQNVTFRCDPISEHNRLYWYRQTLGQGPEFLTYFQNEAQLEKSRLLSDRFSAERPKGSFSTLEIQRTEQGDSAMYLCASSPGLGSTDTQYFGPGTRLTVL.

This clone was seen a few times. The chain carries TRBV3-1 (or the pseudogene TRBV3-2) and TRBJ1-1, with a tentative D call TRBD1 (6 bases). The V end lost 4 bases, the J end lost 6 bases, and 15 bases lay between the germline ends. The CDR3 is 14 residues long. Germline CDR1 reads LGHDT; CDR2 reads YNNKEL (reference sequence). CDR3 sequence reads: CASSPQPGAAEAFF. The CDR3 DNA reads TGTGCCAGCAGCCCCCAGCCGGGGGCGGCTGAAGCTTTCTTT.

The rearrangement uses TRBV5-5 and TRBJ2-2, with D perhaps TRBD1 (5 bases). The V gene lost 8 bases and the J gene lost 4 bases, with 9 bases spanning the gap. Germline CDR1 SGHKS, CDR2 YYEKEE (reference sequence). There are 12 residues in the CDR3. CDR3 residues: CASFQGTGELFF. The CDR3 bases are TGTGCCAGTTTCCAGGGCACCGGGGAGCTGTTTTTT.

The genes are TRBV7-9 and TRBJ1-3, with 8 bases identical to TRBD1. The germline CDR1 and CDR2 sequences are SEHNR and FQNEAQ (reference sequence). The V gene end was trimmed by 5 bases and the J gene end by 4 bases; junction bases not matched to a gene: 4. The CDR3 spans 14 residues. CDR3 DNA: TGTGCCAGCAGCCCGACAGGGGACGGAAACACCATATATTTT. Its translation: CASSPTGDGNTIYF.

The chain has TRBV2 and TRBJ1-2, with D perhaps TRBD1 (6 bases). Per the germline V gene, CDR1 is SNHLY and CDR2 is FYNNEI. CDR3 length: 13 residues. Trimming took off 11 bases at V and 8 bases at J, with 21 bases between the two ends. Written as DNA, the CDR3 is TGTGCCTCCGGGGGGGGCCGGGATAGAGGCTACACCTTC. Its translation: CASGGGRDRGYTF.

This rearrangement joins TRBV5-4 to TRBJ2-7; D is perhaps TRBD1 or TRBD2 (5 bases each). Germline CDR1 and CDR2: SGHNT and YYREEE (reference sequence). V was cut by 4 bases and J by 0 bases, with 14 bases left in between. This CDR3 has 15 amino acids. The CDR3 spells CASSPSGTPSYEQYF. In DNA, the CDR3 is TGTGCCAGCAGCCCGTCGGGGACCCCCTCCTACGAGCAGTACTTC.

DNA of the CDR3: TGCGCCAGCAGCATAAGGACTAGCGGGGGGCGTGGCGAGCAGTACTTC. The encoded protein is CASSIRTSGGRGEQYF. The V gene is TRBV5-1, the J gene TRBJ2-7; 14 bases align to TRBD2. There are 16 residues in the CDR3. Trimming at V came to 4 bases and at J to 6 bases, leaving 9 bases not matched to a gene. Germline V lookup: CDR1 SGHRS, CDR2 YFSETQ.

The CDR3 loop is CATSRSQGISYNEQFF. DNA of the CDR3: TGTGCCACCAGCAGGTCTCAGGGAATCTCCTACAATGAGCAGTTCTTC. The chain combines TRBV15 with TRBJ2-1; a weak D match, TRBD1 (5 bases). The CDR3 contains 16 residues. Trimming left V 3 bases short and J 0 bases short, with 12 bases between. Germline lookup yields CDR1 LNHNV and CDR2 YYDKDF (reference sequence).

The chain links TRBV14 to TRBJ2-1, with D unresolved. V gave up 3 bases and J gave up 13 bases, with 16 bases separating them. From germline, CDR1 is SGHDN and CDR2 FVKESK. The CDR3 is 13 residues long. CDR3 residues: CASSQSTALEQFF. The CDR3 bases are TGTGCCAGCAGCCAGAGTACCGCCCTAGAACAGTTCTTC.

The chain is built from TRBV4-2 and TRBJ2-7; 10 bases align to TRBD1. CDR3 length equals 16 residues. Per the germline V gene, CDR1 is LGHNA and CDR2 is YNFKEQ. Trimming cost V 4 bases and J 5 bases; bases outside gene matches: 11. As DNA, the CDR3 is TGTGCCAGCAGCCTCGAGGGACAGGGGTTTTTAGACGAGCAGTACTTC. Protein product: CASSLEGQGFLDEQYF.

J is TRBJ1-2 and V is TRBV30; D unresolved. The CDR3 consists of 15 residues. V was cut by 1 base and J by 2 bases, with 14 bases left in between. Germline CDR1 reads GTSNPN; CDR2 reads SVGIG (reference sequence). CDR3 residues: CAWSDLPTGNYGYTF. The CDR3 region has the DNA TGTGCCTGGAGTGACCTGCCGACGGGGAACTATGGCTACACCTTC.

This chain links TRBV9 with TRBJ2-7; D gene uncertain. The germline CDR1 and CDR2 sequences are SGDLS and YYNGEE. The CDR3 loop spans 14 amino acids. Trimming removed 0 bases from V and 7 bases from J, with 14 bases in between. CDR3 loop: CASSVDGNLGEQYF. The DNA for the CDR3 is TGTGCCAGCAGCGTAGATGGAAACCTGGGGGAGCAGTACTTC.

The chain has TRBV7-2 and TRBJ2-7, with 11 bases matching TRBD2. In germline, CDR1 is SGHTA, CDR2 FQGNSA. The CDR3 consists of 19 residues. V shed 5 bases, J shed 5 bases, and the junction held 20 bases outside the gene matches. The CDR3 here is CASSHLLGGLAGGIDEQYF. The DNA for the CDR3 is TGTGCCAGCAGCCATCTATTGGGAGGGCTAGCGGGGGGTATCGACGAGCAGTACTTC. The full variable domain, with the rest looked up from reference TRBV7-2 and TRBJ2-7, is GAGVSQSPSNKVTEKGKDVELRCDPISGHTALYWYRQSLGQGLEFLIYFQGNSAPDKSGLPSDRFSAERTGGSVSTLTIQRTQQEDSAVYLCASSHLLGGLAGGIDEQYFGPGTRLTVT.

The chain employs TRBV7-2 and TRBJ1-2, with 7 bases fitting TRBD1. There are 13 residues in the CDR3. Germline CDR1 is SGHTA and CDR2 is FQGNSA. V trimming: 6 bases; J trimming: 5 bases; junction bases outside the gene matches: 6. This CDR3 is CASRNAGGYGYTF. The CDR3 bases are TGTGCCAGCAGAAACGCAGGGGGATATGGCTACACCTTC. Variable domain in full (rest from reference TRBV7-2 and TRBJ1-2): GAGVSQSPSNKVTEKGKDVELRCDPISGHTALYWYRQSLGQGLEFLIYFQGNSAPDKSGLPSDRFSAERTGGSVSTLTIQRTQQEDSAVYLCASRNAGGYGYTFGSGTRLTVV.

This clone was detected only once. The chain has TRBV6-5 and TRBJ1-2; 12 bases fit TRBD1. With 4 bases clipped from V and 3 bases from J, the junction kept 6 bases outside the gene matches. The germline V gene encodes CDR1 MNHEY and CDR2 SVGAGI. The CDR3 is 16 amino acids. Written as DNA, the CDR3 is TGTGCCAGCAGTTGGGGACAGGGGGCGCCCCACTATGGCTACACCTTC. Translation gives CASSWGQGAPHYGYTF.

V gene TRBV5-4 combines with J gene TRBJ2-1; 9 nucleotides align to TRBD1. Losses at the gene ends were 4 bases for V and 4 bases for J; bases not matched to a gene: 6. Germline values: CDR1 SGHNT, CDR2 YYREEE (reference sequence). CDR3 length equals 15 residues. CDR3 amino acids: CASSTQGAIYNEQFF. In nucleotides, the CDR3 is TGTGCCAGCAGCACACAGGGGGCGATTTACAATGAGCAGTTCTTC.

This clone has just one count. The chain employs TRBV19 and TRBJ1-1; 9 bases map to TRBD1. With V trimmed by 3 bases and J by 1 base, 6 bases remained unmatched. Looked up from germline, CDR1 is LNHDA and CDR2 is SQIVND (reference sequence). This CDR3 has 16 residues. The CDR3 DNA sequence: TGTGCCAGTAGTATGGGACAGGGACGGACGAACACTGAAGCTTTCTTT. The encoded protein is CASSMGQGRTNTEAFF. The full variable domain, completed using reference TRBV19 and TRBJ1-1, is DGGITQSPKYLFRKEGQNVTLSCEQNLNHDAMYWYRQDPGQGLRLIYYSQIVNDFQKGDIAEGYSVSREKKESFPLTVTSAQKNPTAFYLCASSMGQGRTNTEAFFGQGTRLTVV.

The chain employs TRBV4-1 and TRBJ2-3; D assignment may be TRBD1 or TRBD2 (5 bases each). CDR1 is MGHRA, CDR2 YSYEKL, per germline. Trimming left V 5 bases short and J 4 bases short, with 22 bases between. This CDR3 has 17 amino acids. DNA for the CDR3: TGCGCCAGCAGCGAGACATTTGGGGCGGGCCCCGCAGATACGCAGTATTTT. Its translation is CASSETFGAGPADTQYF.

The V gene is TRBV19, the J gene TRBJ1-5; 8 nucleotides line up with TRBD1. Germline lookup yields CDR1 LNHDA and CDR2 SQIVND (reference sequence). J gave up 11 bases and V 7 bases, and 10 bases lay outside the gene matches. This CDR3 comprises 13 residues. The CDR3 region is CASKGTGLTAQHF. DNA for the CDR3: TGTGCCAGTAAGGGGACAGGCCTCACGGCCCAGCATTTT.

This clone was detected once. CDR3 sequence (DNA): TGTGCCAGCAGCCTAATGAATGGGGATGAGCAGTTCTTC. Protein: CASSLMNGDEQFF. The V and J genes are TRBV3-1 (or the pseudogene TRBV3-2) and TRBJ2-1, with unresolved D. The V end was cut by 4 bases, the J end by 8 bases, with 12 bases between. Germline CDR1 is LGHDT and CDR2 is YNNKEL (reference sequence). The CDR3 has 13 residues.

The CDR3 nucleotides are TGCAGCGTTAAGGCCCCGGAACAAGGGGAAAAACTGTTTTTT. It specifies CSVKAPEQGEKLFF. The rearrangement links TRBV29-1 to TRBJ1-4; D unclear. Germline CDR1 and CDR2: SQVTM and ANQGSEA. The germline V and J ends were trimmed by 5 bases and 8 bases, with 18 bases remaining between them. CDR3 size: 14 residues.

CDR3 residues: CASSPTGTYGYTF. The CDR3 bases are TGTGCCAGCAGCCCCACAGGGACCTATGGCTACACCTTC. This chain connects TRBV3-1 (or the pseudogene TRBV3-2) to TRBJ1-2, with D tentatively TRBD1 (6 bases). V was pared by 4 bases and J by 4 bases, with 10 bases between. CDR3 size: 13 residues. Germline V gene data show CDR1 as LGHDT and CDR2 as YNNKEL (reference sequence).

The V gene is TRBV12-3 or TRBV12-4, the J gene TRBJ2-7, with D possibly being TRBD1 (6 bases). Between the trimmed V and J ends, which lost 6 bases and 12 bases, there was a span of 15 bases. The CDR3 has 11 amino acids. In nucleotides, the CDR3 is TGTGCCAGCAGCAGCAGGGGCGCACGGTACTTC. Translation gives CASSSRGARYF.